A selection of T cell receptor beta chains follows, all from one sample in a study of cytotoxic CD8 clonotypes in ibrutinib-treated CLL. Method: immunoSEQ multiplex PCR; TCRdb's copy keeps in-frame clones and lacks some. This table has about 57,000 clones, 55% to 65% appearing once. The specimen was PBMCs, collected after 24 months of ibrutinib treatment. The receptors shown here come from a human donor with chronic lymphocytic leukemia. Both conserved end residues are part of each CDR3. The D gene is left open where the match is weak. Clone sizes are given selectively: once, few, many, or a class where the clone is expanded.

d_gene	j_gene	abundance	v_gene	CDR3aa	CDR3nt
.	TRBJ1-3	.	TRBV7-7	CASSLSWVFGNTIYF	TGTGCCAGCAGCCTATCATGGGTCTTTGGAAACACCATATATTTT
.	TRBJ1-5	.	TRBV19	CASSMHRTYLVPQHF	TGTGCCAGTAGTATGCACAGGACCTACCTCGTTCCCCAGCATTTT
.	TRBJ1-2	few	TRBV7-9	CASSFGTNYGYTF	TGTGCCAGCAGCTTTGGGACTAACTATGGCTACACCTTC
.	TRBJ2-2	few	TRBV30	CAWGGTSNAGELFF	TGTGCCTGGGGCGGAACTAGTAATGCCGGGGAGCTGTTTTTT
TRBD2	TRBJ2-5	many	TRBV6-5	CASSPTSGRGETQYF	TGTGCCAGCAGTCCGACTAGCGGGAGAGGGGAGACCCAGTACTTC
TRBD2	TRBJ2-7	many	TRBV5-1	CASSSTSGYEQYF	TGCGCCAGCAGCTCGACTAGCGGCTACGAGCAGTACTTC
.	TRBJ1-4	.	TRBV27	CASKGVYHEKLFF	TGTGCCAGCAAGGGAGTTTATCATGAAAAACTGTTTTTT
.	TRBJ2-4	medium-sized	TRBV9	CASSQSNIQYF	TGTGCCAGCAGCCAATCTAACATTCAGTACTTC
.	TRBJ2-5	.	TRBV5-1	CASSLSGPQETQYF	TGCGCCAGCAGCTTGTCAGGGCCACAAGAGACCCAGTACTTC
.	TRBJ1-1	medium-sized	TRBV6-5	CASSRDTSNPTEAFF	TGTGCCAGCAGCCGGGACACATCAAATCCGACTGAAGCTTTCTTT
TRBD1	TRBJ2-5	few	TRBV10-3	CAISDWTGMVETQYF	TGTGCCATCAGTGATTGGACAGGCATGGTGGAGACCCAGTACTTC
TRBD1	TRBJ1-2	few	TRBV28	CASRKGQSYGYTF	TGTGCCAGCAGGAAGGGACAGAGCTATGGCTACACCTTC
.	TRBJ2-1	.	TRBV5-1	CASSFRDEQFF	TGCGCCAGCAGCTTCCGGGATGAGCAGTTCTTC
TRBD1	TRBJ1-1	few	TRBV6-1	CASSDRQGIEAFF	TGTGCCAGCAGTGACCGACAGGGGATTGAAGCTTTCTTT
.	TRBJ2-3	few	TRBV7-2	CASSLNRASGTQYF	TGTGCCAGCAGCTTAAACAGGGCGTCTGGTACGCAGTATTTT
.	TRBJ1-6	few	TRBV10-3	CAIRGLGDSPLHF	TGTGCCATCAGGGGGCTGGGAGATTCACCCCTCCACTTT
.	TRBJ2-7	many	TRBV7-2	CASAFDRITYEQYF	TGTGCCAGCGCCTTTGACAGGATTACCTACGAGCAGTACTTC
.	TRBJ2-6	.	TRBV27	CASSFSLSGANVLTF	TGTGCCAGCAGTTTCAGCCTCTCTGGGGCCAACGTCCTGACTTTC
.	TRBJ2-1	.	TRBV6-5	CASRTATNNEQFF	TGTGCCAGCAGGACCGCGACAAACAATGAGCAGTTCTTC
.	TRBJ1-1	few	TRBV6-5	CATRGVNTEAFF	TGTGCCACCCGGGGGGTGAACACTGAAGCTTTCTTT
.	TRBJ1-1	few	TRBV28	CASSLPGWNTEAFF	TGTGCCAGCAGTTTACCGGGATGGAACACTGAAGCTTTCTTT
.	TRBJ2-6	.	TRBV5-1	CASSTQGAGANVLTF	TGCGCCAGCAGCACCCAGGGAGCTGGGGCCAACGTCCTGACTTTC
.	TRBJ2-7	.	TRBV7-9	CASSLGTREQYF	TGTGCCAGCAGCTTAGGGACTCGCGAGCAGTACTTC